The clone carrying this TCR beta chain came up a few times. Its target is not known. Having ophthalmopathy, the donors showed moderate-to-severe activity, CAS ≥3 and NOSPECS ≥4, with disease lasting under 3 months. Lactation, pregnancy, uncontrolled infections and other autoimmune diseases were all grounds for excluding patients. The sample originates from a study of Graves' ophthalmopathy and Graves' hyperthyroidism. Study as a whole: Before any treatment was given, at initial diagnosis, peripheral blood was collected.

Germline CDR1 and CDR2: SGHTA and FQGNSA. The CDR3 spans 13 residues. Amplified material comprised TCR beta CDR3 regions derived from RNA transcripts. In the first round, RT-PCR was carried out with HTBI primers, and a multiplex PCR formed the second round. MiXCR, run by TCRdb on the multiplex PCR reads, gives a single entry per CDR3 protein. This sample carries around 670,000 distinct CDR3 sequences, 40% of them seen once, and the ten largest clones take less than 55%. Whole-study results and caveats: Blood shared most expanded thyroid clonotypes above 0.001 frequency.

The J gene is TRBJ2-7, the V gene TRBV7-2; D is undetermined. The last part of the DNA fits TRBJ2-1 better; the J call may be wrong. The clonotype was recovered from an adult man with Graves' ophthalmopathy. Sequencing used peripheral blood. CDR3 DNA: TGTGCCAGCAGCTTAGGTGTGAACAATGAGCAGTTCTTC. It specifies CASSLGVNNEQFF.